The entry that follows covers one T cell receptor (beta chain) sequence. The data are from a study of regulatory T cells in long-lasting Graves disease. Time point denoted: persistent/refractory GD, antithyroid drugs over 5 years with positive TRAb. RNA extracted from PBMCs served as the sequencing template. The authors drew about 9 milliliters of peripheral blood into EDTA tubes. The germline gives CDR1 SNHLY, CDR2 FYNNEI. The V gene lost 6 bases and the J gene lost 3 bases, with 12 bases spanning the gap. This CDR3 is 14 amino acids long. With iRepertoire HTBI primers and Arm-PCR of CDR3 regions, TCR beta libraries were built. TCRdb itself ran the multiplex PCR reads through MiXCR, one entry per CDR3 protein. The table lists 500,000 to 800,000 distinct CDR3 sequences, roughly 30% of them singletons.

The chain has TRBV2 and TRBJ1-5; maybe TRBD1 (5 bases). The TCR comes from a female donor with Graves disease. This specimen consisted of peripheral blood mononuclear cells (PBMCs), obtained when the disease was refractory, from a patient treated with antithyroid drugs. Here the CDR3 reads CASSLRDFNQPQHF. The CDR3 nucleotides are TGTGCCAGCAGCCTCAGGGACTTCAATCAGCCCCAGCATTTT.